Listed here are 29 T cell receptor beta chains from one sample, sequenced in a study of post-analysis software for immune sequencing data. General study points: There were five TRBV segments more frequent in patients than controls, and TRBV5-6, TRBV5-1 and TRBV20-1 were among them.

Tagging with unique molecular identifiers was a feature of the TCR beta cDNA libraries. Each CDR3 protein is one row after TCRdb ran MiXCR on the PCR reads. The sample includes about 500,000 distinct CDR3 sequences, over 35% seen only once; the top ten take 12%. These receptors' targets are unknown. The specimen sequenced was blood. These receptors all stem from a girl aged 5 to 17 with multiple sclerosis.

This rearrangement joins TRBV6-7 to TRBJ2-7, with D possibly being TRBD2 (6 bases). TRBV6-7 is known as an ORF, though its function is uncertain. Trimming took 5 bases from V and 3 from J, leaving 14 bases between them. CDR3 length: 14 residues. The CDR3 region is CASSRLALHYEQYF. CDR3 nucleotides: TGTGCCAGCAGTAGGCTAGCGCTACACTACGAGCAGTACTTC.

The rearrangement uses TRBV10-3 and TRBJ2-4; no reliable D call. The closer fit of TRBJ2-7 to the DNA end suggests the J call may be wrong. Germline V gives CDR1 ENHRY, CDR2 SYGVKD. CDR3 length equals 12 residues. Here the CDR3 DNA reads TGTGCCATCCCCCAAAGGGCCGTCGAGCAGTACTTC. Protein: CAIPQRAVEQYF.

J is TRBJ2-7 and V is TRBV4-3; 9 bases line up with TRBD1. Near its end, the DNA agrees better with TRBJ2-5, so the J call may be wrong. CDR1 LGHNA and CDR2 YSLEER come from the germline V gene. CDR3 length: 17 residues. CDR3 region: CASSQDRSQGAGETQYF. CDR3 nucleotide sequence: TGCGCCAGCAGCCAAGATCGTTCACAGGGGGCGGGGGAGACCCAGTACTTC.

The chain joins TRBV3-1 to TRBJ1-2; D is undetermined. V lost 5 bases and J lost 6, with 10 bases in between. The CDR3 is 12 residues long. Per the germline V gene, CDR1 is LGHDT and CDR2 is YNNKEL (reference sequence). CDR3 DNA sequence: TGTGCCAGCAGCTTACATACCAATGGCTACACCTTC. As protein: CASSLHTNGYTF.

J is TRBJ1-1 and V is TRBV7-3; 7 bases align to TRBD1. The CDR3 has 14 residues. Germline lookup yields CDR1 SGHTA and CDR2 FQGTGA. The ends lost 7 bases at V and 1 base at J; junction bases unmatched: 6. The CDR3, as DNA: TGTGCCAGCAACTCTGGGACAGAGAACACTGAAGCTTTCTTT. This codes for CASNSGTENTEAFF.

The CDR3: CASSYYAEAFF. DNA of the CDR3: TGTGCCAGCAGTTACTATGCTGAAGCTTTCTTT. The V call is TRBV6-6, the J call TRBJ1-1; D not certain. This CDR3 region has 11 residues. Trimming removed 1 base from V and 6 bases from J, with 3 bases in between. Germline CDR1 and CDR2: MNHNY and SVGAGI (reference sequence).

This clonotype occurred a few times. The rearrangement links TRBV29-1 to TRBJ2-5; D possibly corresponds to TRBD2 (6 bases). CDR3 length equals 12 residues. V was trimmed by 5 bases and J by 2 bases, leaving 9 bases between them. Germline V CDR1 and CDR2: SQVTM, ANQGSEA. The CDR3 loop is CSVREIQETQYF. The CDR3 DNA follows: TGCAGCGTTCGGGAGATACAAGAGACCCAGTACTTC.

The gene calls are TRBV2 and TRBJ2-3; D gene unclear. V lost 6 bases and J 7 bases, leaving 14 bases between the germline ends. The CDR3 contains 13 residues. Germline V lookup: CDR1 SNHLY, CDR2 FYNNEI. Here the CDR3 DNA reads TGTGCCAGCAGCCAGACCGGACCAAATACGCAGTATTTT. It yields the protein CASSQTGPNTQYF. Filled out from reference TRBV2 and TRBJ2-3, the complete variable domain reads EPEVTQTPSHQVTQMGQEVILRCVPISNHLYFYWYRQILGQKVEFLVSFYNNEISEKSEIFDDQFSVERPDGSNFTLKIRSTKLEDSAMYFCASSQTGPNTQYFGPGTRLTVL.

Comments on this clonotype: The junction departs from the called germline gene at one end, perhaps through a read error. J is TRBJ1-2 and V is TRBV7-9; D possibly corresponds to TRBD1 (5 bases). Germline V CDR1 and CDR2: SEHNR, FQNEAQ (reference sequence). CDR3 length: 14 amino acids. DNA of the CDR3: TGTGCCAGCGGCTTAGAGGGGTCAAGCTATGGCTACACCTTC. The encoded protein is CASGLEGSSYGYTF. Complete variable domain (other parts from reference TRBV7-9 and TRBJ1-2): DTGVSQNPRHKITKRGQNVTFRCDPISEHNRLYWYRQTLGQGPEFLTYFQNEAQLEKSRLLSDRFSAERPKGSFSTLEIQRTEQGDSAMYLCASGLEGSSYGYTFGSGTRLTVV.

The chain carries TRBV5-1 and TRBJ2-3; the match to TRBD2 covers 10 bases. After removal of 1 base from V and 3 bases from J, the junction contained 2 bases not matched to a gene. Germline CDR1 SGHRS, CDR2 YFSETQ. This CDR3 region has 15 residues. CDR3 nucleotides: TGCGCCAGCAGCTTGACGACTAGCGGGACAGATACGCAGTATTTT. This encodes CASSLTTSGTDTQYF.

This clonotype came up a few times. V and J are TRBV25-1 and TRBJ2-3; 9 bases map to TRBD2. V trimming: 5 bases; J trimming: 6 bases; junction bases outside the gene matches: 9. Germline assignment: CDR1 MGHDK and CDR2 SYGVNS. CDR3 length equals 15 residues. The CDR3 here is CASSPSGILGDTQYF. CDR3 in DNA: TGTGCCAGCAGTCCTAGCGGGATCCTAGGGGATACGCAGTATTTT.

The V gene is TRBV30, the J gene TRBJ2-6; D might be TRBD2 (5 bases). CDR3 size: 11 residues. CDR1 and CDR2 from the germline V gene are GTSNPN and SVGIG (reference sequence). The CDR3 sequence: CGTSGANVLTF. CDR3 DNA: TGTGGGACTTCCGGGGCCAACGTCCTGACTTTC. Variable domain in full (rest from reference TRBV30 and TRBJ2-6): SQTIHQWPATLVQPVGSPLSLECTVEGTSNPNLYWYRQAAGRGLQLLFYSVGIGQISSEVPQNLSASRPQDRQFILSSKKLLLSDSGFYLCGTSGANVLTFGAGSRLTVL.

The chain recombines TRBV20-1 with TRBJ2-7; 7 bases fit TRBD1. The J call may not be correct, given that the DNA end is closer to TRBJ2-5. The germline CDR1 and CDR2 sequences are DFQATT and SNEGSKA (reference sequence). This CDR3 is built from 15 residues. CDR3: CSALTLDRRRETQYF. The CDR3 DNA sequence: TGCAGTGCCCTCACTTTGGACAGGCGACGGGAGACCCAGTACTTC.

The J gene is TRBJ1-1, the V gene TRBV20-1; a possible D gene is TRBD1 (6 bases). V was shortened by 4 bases and J by 1 base, with 10 bases between the two germline ends. The CDR3 has 13 amino acids. Germline V gene sequence: CDR1 DFQATT, CDR2 SNEGSKA (reference sequence). CDR3 amino acids: CSATRQANTEAFF. In nucleotides, the CDR3 is TGCAGTGCTACGCGACAGGCGAACACTGAAGCTTTCTTT.

The gene calls are TRBV7-3 and TRBJ2-5; 10 nucleotides line up with TRBD2. The CDR3 sequence is 19 residues long. V dropped 0 bases and J dropped 2; count of bases not matched to a gene: 12. Germline CDR1 reads SGHTA; CDR2 reads FQGTGA. The CDR3 nucleotides are TGTGCCAGCAGCTTAACGTTGGGAGGAGCGGGAGGGAGTCAAGAGACCCAGTACTTC. Translation gives CASSLTLGGAGGSQETQYF.

This clonotype was seen more than once but under ten times. The chain links TRBV24-1 to TRBJ2-1; 13 bases agree with TRBD2. Germline V gives CDR1 KGHDR, CDR2 SFDVKD. Unmatched junction bases numbered 0, after V lost 5 bases and J lost 0 bases. The CDR3 extends over 16 amino acids. CDR3 DNA: TGTGCCACCAGTGGGACTAGCGGGAGCTCCTACAATGAGCAGTTCTTC. It translates to CATSGTSGSSYNEQFF.

The gene calls are TRBV7-2 and TRBJ2-1, with D perhaps TRBD2 (6 bases). V lost 7 bases and J 10 bases, leaving 20 bases between the germline ends. The CDR3 is 14 residues long. Germline V CDR1 and CDR2: SGHTA, FQGNSA. Here the CDR3 reads CASTPVRDSEEQFF. CDR3 DNA sequence: TGTGCCAGCACCCCGGTCCGGGACTCAGAGGAGCAGTTCTTC.

The chain joins TRBV20-1 to TRBJ2-3; D remains unclear. The germline V and J ends were trimmed by 4 bases and 0 bases, with 8 bases remaining between them. Germline V lookup: CDR1 DFQATT, CDR2 SNEGSKA (reference sequence). The CDR3 runs 13 residues. CDR3 nucleotide sequence: TGCAGTGCTAACTCGGACAGCACAGATACGCAGTATTTT. This gives the protein CSANSDSTDTQYF.

The chain uses TRBV7-2 and TRBJ2-5; D might be TRBD1 or TRBD2, each matching 5 bases. Looked up from germline, CDR1 is SGHTA and CDR2 is FQGNSA. The V and J ends lost 0 bases and 5 bases respectively, with 7 bases between them. The CDR3 length is 13 residues. The CDR3 nucleotides read TGTGCCAGCAGCTTAGCCCGGGACGAGACCCAGTACTTC. This codes for CASSLARDETQYF.

The chain is built from TRBV7-8 and TRBJ1-6; the D is unclear. Trimming pared 1 base from V and 11 bases from J, leaving 12 bases between. The CDR3 has 14 residues. Germline CDR1 SGHVS, CDR2 FQNEAQ. CDR3 sequence reads: CASSLEGSGAPLHF. The CDR3 region has the DNA TGTGCCAGCAGCTTAGAAGGGTCTGGGGCACCCCTCCACTTT.

The J gene is TRBJ2-7, the V gene TRBV2, with D unresolved. V was trimmed by 4 bases and J by 6 bases, leaving 13 bases between them. The CDR3 spans 13 residues. CDR1 and CDR2 (germline): SNHLY, FYNNEI. CDR3 nucleotides: TGTGCCAGCAGTGTACAGAAAGGAGCCGAGCAGTACTTC. Protein sequence: CASSVQKGAEQYF.

V and J are TRBV2 and TRBJ2-5; the match to TRBD2 covers 8 bases. J lost 1 base, V lost 6 bases, and 1 base had no gene match. This CDR3 is built from 13 residues. CDR1 and CDR2 (germline): SNHLY, FYNNEI. This CDR3 reads CASRREAQETQYF. Here the CDR3 DNA reads TGTGCCAGCAGGCGGGAGGCCCAAGAGACCCAGTACTTC.

This clonotype was detected only a few times. This chain links TRBV28 with TRBJ2-5, with TRBD2 matching over 11 bases. Near its end, the DNA agrees better with TRBJ2-7, so the J call may be wrong. CDR1 and CDR2 (germline): MDHEN, SYDVKM. The CDR3 loop spans 17 amino acids. CDR3 DNA sequence: TGTGCCAGCAGCCCCGGACTAGCGGGCCCCGGGAGGGACGAGCAGTACTTC. The encoded protein is CASSPGLAGPGRDEQYF.

V is TRBV28 and J is TRBJ1-5; the D is unclear. The CDR3 is 14 residues long. Germline lookup yields CDR1 MDHEN and CDR2 SYDVKM. V was clipped by 6 bases and J by 9 bases, with 18 bases between them. In DNA, the CDR3 is TGTGCCAGCAGCCCTCGTGGCGATGGGAGGCCCCAGCATTTT. Translated: CASSPRGDGRPQHF. Together with reference TRBV28 and TRBJ1-5, the CDR3 gives the full variable domain: DVKVTQSSRYLVKRTGEKVFLECVQDMDHENMFWYRQDPGLGLRLIYFSYDVKMKEKGDIPEGYSVSREKKERFSLILESASTNQTSMYLCASSPRGDGRPQHFGDGTRLSIL.

In its sample, this clonotype was seen a few times. The J gene is TRBJ2-1, the V gene TRBV7-9, with 7 bases fitting TRBD2. Germline CDR1 and CDR2: SEHNR and FQNEAQ (reference sequence). This CDR3 is 15 amino acids long. V lost 8 bases, J lost 2 bases, and 9 bases stayed unmatched. The CDR3 nucleotides are TGTGCCAGCTCTCAAGGCGGGGGTGCCTACAATGAGCAGTTCTTC. It codes for CASSQGGGAYNEQFF. The full variable domain, with the rest looked up from reference TRBV7-9 and TRBJ2-1, is DTGVSQNPRHKITKRGQNVTFRCDPISEHNRLYWYRQTLGQGPEFLTYFQNEAQLEKSRLLSDRFSAERPKGSFSTLEIQRTEQGDSAMYLCASSQGGGAYNEQFFGPGTRLTVL.

This chain links TRBV10-2 with TRBJ1-5; D is possibly TRBD1 (5 bases). This CDR3 spans 14 amino acids. Germline V gene data show CDR1 as WSHSY and CDR2 as SAAADI. With 3 bases removed from V and 2 bases from J, the gap between germline ends came to 8 bases. CDR3 bases: TGCGCCAGCAGTGACAGGGCGGGCAATCAGCCCCAGCATTTT. It specifies CASSDRAGNQPQHF.

This clonotype was counted between two and nine times. The J gene is TRBJ2-5, the V gene TRBV24-1, with D uncertain. The CDR3 sequence is 13 residues long. Germline V gene sequence: CDR1 KGHDR, CDR2 SFDVKD. Trimming left V 10 bases short and J 6 bases short, with 17 bases between. For the CDR3, the DNA is TGTGCCACGGGTGCTTCAGTACACAAGACCCAGTACTTC. This gives the protein CATGASVHKTQYF.

The rearrangement links TRBV5-1 to TRBJ2-1; D may be TRBD2 (6 bases). Per the germline V gene, CDR1 is SGHRS and CDR2 is YFSETQ. This CDR3 has 16 residues. V was cut by 0 bases and J by 6 bases, with 16 bases left in between. CDR3 loop: CASSLAREIQGNEQFF. The DNA of the CDR3 is TGCGCCAGCAGCTTGGCGCGGGAAATCCAGGGCAATGAGCAGTTCTTC.

This clonotype was found a few times. The chain carries TRBV7-9 and TRBJ2-7, with a tentative D call TRBD2 (6 bases). CDR3 size: 15 residues. Deletions cut 5 bases from V and 3 bases from J, with 17 bases between. Germline-derived CDR1 and CDR2 are SEHNR and FQNEAQ (reference sequence). The chain's CDR3 is CASSPEAGRFYEQYF. The DNA for the CDR3 is TGTGCCAGCAGCCCAGAGGCGGGACGATTCTACGAGCAGTACTTC.